This T cell receptor (beta chain) is drawn from a study of post-analysis software for immune sequencing data. Study information: Some patients lacked subtype; others had relapsing-remitting, secondary progressive or progressive-relapsing disease. The study's findings and limits: When compared against controls, multiple sclerosis patients showed significantly lower normalized Chao1 diversity. Controls had lower frequencies than patients of a handful of TRBV segments, which included TRBV5-6, TRBV5-1 and TRBV20-1. Co-batched samples clustered tightly together by F measure.

About this clonotype: The antigen remains unidentified.

V was shortened by 9 bases and J by 2 bases, with 14 bases between the two germline ends. CDR1 is ENHRY, CDR2 SYGVKD, per germline. This CDR3 has 13 residues. Unique molecular identifiers had been added to the TCR beta cDNA libraries. When roughly 0.85 to 11 million T cells were used, they gave approximately 450,000 cDNA molecules. Each CDR3 protein gets one entry after TCRdb re-called the PCR reads with MiXCR. The sample consists of 250,000 to 300,000 distinct CDR3 sequences, 36% of them appearing once. The chain is built from TRBV10-3 and TRBJ2-7; maybe TRBD1 (5 bases). This sequence was found in a girl aged 5 to 17 with multiple sclerosis. Sequencing was done on a sample of blood. The CDR3 DNA is TGTGCCATGGGGAAGACAGACACCTACGAGCAGTACTTC. Amino acid sequence: CAMGKTDTYEQYF.